These T cell receptor beta chains were read from a single sample in a study of blood T cell repertoires in COVID-19. The protocol was immunoSEQ multiplex PCR, while the TCRdb copy is restricted to in-frame clones and leaves out a portion. Of approximately 240,000 clones listed, approximately 86% were seen once; the top ten hold roughly 5.5%. What was sequenced was peripheral blood. The receptors stem from a human donor in a cohort sampled during active COVID-19. CDR3s include the opening cysteine and the closing phenylalanine or tryptophan. D genes are given only for firm matches. A row's size may be missing; if present it is once, few, many or a size class.

TRBV11-2,NA,TRBJ2-5,NA,TGTGCCAGCAGCCTCCGTACGCGTGAGACCCAGTACTTC,CASSLRTRETQYF
TRBV9,NA,TRBJ2-7,NA,TGTGCCAGCAGCGTAGGGGCCAGGGGTTCCTACGAGCAGTACTTC,CASSVGARGSYEQYF
TRBV28,TRBD1,TRBJ2-4,NA,TGTGCCAGCAGTTCTCTAGACAGGGGGGCCTCGATTCAGTACTTC,CASSSLDRGASIQYF
TRBV30,TRBD1,TRBJ1-3,NA,TGTGCCTGGAGTGCCGGTCTGACAGGGAAAACTGGAAACACCATATATTTT,CAWSAGLTGKTGNTIYF
TRBV12-3/TRBV12-4,NA,TRBJ1-5,many,TGTGCCAGCAGTTTAGCGTCTCATCAGCCCCAGCATTTT,CASSLASHQPQHF
TRBV28,NA,TRBJ1-3,NA,TGTGCCAGCAGTTTTAGCGGAAACACCATATATTTT,CASSFSGNTIYF
TRBV3-1/TRBV3-2,TRBD2,TRBJ2-1,NA,TGTGCCTGCGGGGGTCTGTCCTACAATGAGCAGTTCTTC,CACGGLSYNEQFF
TRBV7-9,TRBD1,TRBJ1-4,NA,TGTGCCAGCAGCTTACGCCGGACAGGAATGGAAGGAGAAAAACTGTTTTTT,CASSLRRTGMEGEKLFF
TRBV4-1,NA,TRBJ1-5,few,TGCGCCAGCAGCCAAGGGAGGGGTCAGCCCCAGCATTTT,CASSQGRGQPQHF
TRBV28,NA,TRBJ2-1,NA,TGTGCCAGCAGTTTAACGGGAGTAGGAGCCAATGAGCAGTTCTTC,CASSLTGVGANEQFF
TRBV19,NA,TRBJ2-7,NA,TGTGCCAGTAGTTCCCGTCCAGGCGCTACCTACGAGCAGTACTTC,CASSSRPGATYEQYF
TRBV9,TRBD1,TRBJ2-7,once,TGTGCCAGCAGCGCACCGGACAGGGTTGGGCCGGGGGAGCAGTACTTC,CASSAPDRVGPGEQYF
TRBV6-5,NA,TRBJ1-4,NA,TGTGCCAGCAGTTACTCGGGGACTACTAATGAAAAACTGTTTTTT,CASSYSGTTNEKLFF
TRBV5-1,TRBD1,TRBJ1-1,NA,TGCGCCAGCAGCTTGGAACAGGGGACCACTGAAGCTTTCTTT,CASSLEQGTTEAFF
TRBV5-6,NA,TRBJ1-1,NA,TGTGCCAGCAGCTTGGATTCAGTGAACACTGAAGCTTTCTTT,CASSLDSVNTEAFF
TRBV5-4,TRBD2,TRBJ2-1,NA,TGTGCCAGCAGACGAGCGGGGGGCAGGGACAATGAGCAGTTCTTC,CASRRAGGRDNEQFF
TRBV28,TRBD1,TRBJ1-6,NA,TGTGCCAGCAGTTTAATTCGGACAGGGGCCAATTCACCCCTCCACTTT,CASSLIRTGANSPLHF
TRBV11-2,TRBD1,TRBJ1-3,NA,TGTGCCAGCAGTTATAGTCCCGGGACAGGTCAGAGCTCTGGAAACACCATATATTTT,CASSYSPGTGQSSGNTIYF
TRBV2,NA,TRBJ1-2,NA,TGTGCCAGCAGTGACGTACGCGGCTCTTCTCGCGGCTACACCTTC,CASSDVRGSSRGYTF
TRBV6-5,TRBD1,TRBJ1-2,NA,TGTGCCAGCAGTTCCCAAGGACAGGGACAAGGCTACACCTTC,CASSSQGQGQGYTF
TRBV30,NA,TRBJ1-2,few,TGTGCCTGGGCCCTCACTGGGGGGGCCTATGGCTACACCTTC,CAWALTGGAYGYTF
TRBV19,NA,TRBJ1-5,NA,TGTGCCACCGGGGGTAGCAATCAGCCCCAGCATTTT,CATGGSNQPQHF
TRBV6-5,NA,TRBJ1-3,NA,TGTGCCAGCATGGGGAGGGCTGGAAACACCATATATTTT,CASMGRAGNTIYF
TRBV6-5,TRBD1,TRBJ2-5,NA,TGTGCCAGCAGGGCAACAGGGGGCGCGGAGACCCAGTACTTC,CASRATGGAETQYF
TRBV19,TRBD2,TRBJ2-1,NA,TGTGCCAGTAGTTCCGAGACTAGCGGAGGGCCGGGCTCCTACAATGAGCAGTTCTTC,CASSSETSGGPGSYNEQFF
TRBV19,NA,TRBJ2-1,NA,TGTGCCAGTAGTATCCTAGCTACCCATGAGCAGTTCTTC,CASSILATHEQFF
TRBV5-4,TRBD1,TRBJ1-1,once,TGTGCCAGCAGCCACGGGGGACAGGGTAAAAGTACTGAAGCTTTCTTT,CASSHGGQGKSTEAFF
TRBV9,NA,TRBJ2-3,NA,TGTGCCAGCAGCGTCAGAGGACTCCCAGATACGCAGTATTTT,CASSVRGLPDTQYF
TRBV27,TRBD1,TRBJ1-2,few,TGTGCCAGCAGCTCCGGACAGGGGACCTATGGCTACACCTTC,CASSSGQGTYGYTF
TRBV29-1,TRBD1,TRBJ1-1,NA,TGCAGCGTTGAGCGTGCAGGGGGGCACACTGAAGCTTTCTTT,CSVERAGGHTEAFF
TRBV12-5,NA,TRBJ1-6,once,TGTGCTAGTGGTTTGACGGGATTCAATTCACCCCTCCACTTT,CASGLTGFNSPLHF
TRBV20-1,NA,TRBJ2-7,NA,TGCAGTGCCCGGGGTCTCTACGAGCAGTACTTC,CSARGLYEQYF